The 5 T cell receptor beta chains listed next were all sequenced from one sample in a study of T cell repertoires in cytomegalovirus infection. Antigens for these TCRs are unknown. TCRdb called the reads again in MiXCR, with one record for every CDR3 protein. This sample has about 500,000 distinct CDR3 sequences; 30% to 40% occur once, and the top ten carry roughly a sixth. Material: cultured PBMCs, obtained from culture after CMV antigen stimulation. The receptors were gathered from a human donor in good health (CMV status not recorded). Some clones in this sample may be carry-over from other donors' samples.

This chain uses TRBV6-5 with TRBJ2-5, with D possibly being TRBD1 (6 bases). Trimming took 6 bases from V and 2 from J, leaving 16 bases between them. This CDR3 is built from 15 residues. CDR1 and CDR2 (germline): MNHEY, SVGAGI. The CDR3 DNA is TGTGCCAGCAGGCAGTTCGACAGGAGGCAAGAGACCCAGTACTTC. This encodes CASRQFDRRQETQYF.

With regard to this clonotype: One junction end disagrees with the germline gene, perhaps due to a read error. J is TRBJ2-1 and V is TRBV10-1, with 8 bases identical to TRBD2. Germline V gene sequence: CDR1 WNHNN, CDR2 SYGVQD (reference sequence). The CDR3 is 12 amino acids. The CDR3 sequence is CWTREVYNEQFF. Written as DNA, the CDR3 is TGTTGGACGCGGGAGGTTTACAATGAGCAGTTCTTC.

This clonotype has more than one count but fewer than ten. The chain links TRBV7-2 to TRBJ2-1; 11 nucleotides agree with TRBD2. Losses at the gene ends were 1 base for V and 8 bases for J; bases not matched to a gene: 7. The CDR3 is 16 amino acids. From germline, CDR1 is SGHTA and CDR2 FQGNSA. CDR3 residues: CASSLVVSGRGDEQFF. The CDR3 DNA reads as TGTGCCAGCAGCTTAGTAGTTAGCGGGAGGGGAGATGAGCAGTTCTTC.

V is TRBV6-8 and J is TRBJ1-3, with TRBD1 matching 7 bases. The CDR3 loop spans 16 amino acids. V trimming: 8 bases; J trimming: 2 bases; junction bases outside the gene matches: 12. CDR1 MNHGY and CDR2 SAAAGT come from the germline V gene. The CDR3 is CASATGFGTAGNTIYF. In DNA, the CDR3 is TGTGCCAGCGCGACAGGGTTTGGGACTGCTGGAAACACCATATATTTT.

This clonotype was observed at least ten times. The chain combines TRBV6-2 or TRBV6-3 with TRBJ2-3; TRBD2 matches at 10 bases. CDR1 is MNHEY, CDR2 SVGEGT, per germline. V trimming: 5 bases; J trimming: 1 base; junction bases outside the gene matches: 9. The CDR3 spans 17 residues. CDR3 loop: CASSRSSSGRGTDTQYF. Here the CDR3 DNA reads TGTGCCAGCAGTCGAAGCTCTAGCGGGAGAGGCACAGATACGCAGTATTTT.